This T cell receptor (beta chain) came from a study of CD8+ T cells in alopecia areata (dated by TCRdb to 2016 to 2019). General notes on the study: Treated patients were enrolled in an open-label pilot trial of oral tofacitinib at 5 to 10 mg twice daily for moderate-to-severe alopecia areata. Patients stayed on tofacitinib for 6 to 18 months and then had 6 months of follow-up off drug so that delayed response and recurrence could be assessed. Clonality in the scalp was compared among normal scalp (n=4), patchy alopecia areata scalp (n=8), and alopecia totalis/universalis scalp (n=8). TCRbeta CDR3 regions were amplified by immunoSEQ multiplex PCR with 35 Vbeta forward and 13 Jbeta reverse primers. Biopsies were taken from tofacitinib-treated patients at baseline and at 4 and 24 weeks of treatment, and a later scalp biopsy was taken in several of the tofacitinib-treated patients. In both human patients and the C3H/HeJ mouse model, the study applied high-throughput TCRbeta sequencing to look at T cell clonal expansion in alopecia areata. RNA came from the PAXgene miRNA kit for fixed scalp, the miRNeasy kit for PBMCs, and the RNeasy kit for mouse skin. On the human side, TCRbeta sequencing was run on scalp tissue and on sorted CD4+ and CD8+ peripheral blood T cells from healthy controls and from alopecia areata patients with either patchy or totalis/universalis disease. General study outcomes and caveats: Compared with normal scalp, lesional scalp, particularly in alopecia totalis/universalis, had higher clonality and more expanded CD8+ clones, which suggests antigenic drive. Scalp TCR repertoire analysis is complicated because resident alphabeta T cells in normal human skin are also sequenced, whereas mouse skin is dominated by gammadelta T cells. Compared with mice, TCR sequences shared between patients were less clear, possibly partly because of HLA diversity across the patient population.

In regard to this clone: Which antigen it targets is not known. Base qualities are not recorded, but no much larger clone differs from it by a single base.

Libraries were prepared through the immunoSEQ multiplex PCR assay. RNA was extracted from all samples and reverse transcribed into cDNA as template for TCR sequencing. First-strand cDNA was synthesized with SuperScript III using a 2:1 mix of oligo-dT and random hexamers. A synthetic immune receptor repertoire was used to assess amplification bias, and residual bias was removed computationally. Regarding the original processing steps: After raw reads were preprocessed to remove errors, the CDR3 was defined following IMGT conventions as running from the conserved cysteine to phenylalanine. Clonality was computed by normalizing Shannon entropy by log2 of the number of productive unique TCRs and subtracting the result from 1. Whether scalp clones were CD4 or CD8 was inferred by matching scalp TCRbeta sequences against CD4 and CD8 repertoires sorted from blood. In its TCRdb copy, this immuneACCESS table keeps in-frame sequences only and misses some clones. Where compared with another copy, unresolved V genes explain less than half of these, and the others have no known cause. For V, J and clone size, that table is used; D and trimming come from the DNA. This sample has about 91,000 clones in its table, and 35% to 45% of those were observed once. The top ten constitute 0.75% to 0.9% of the sample.

Lesional scalp punch biopsies and peripheral blood were collected from alopecia areata patients. PBMCs were isolated by density centrifugation and stained for CD3, CD4 and CD8, after which CD4+ and CD8+ T cells were sorted on a FACSAria. The CDR3 has 15 amino acids, counting the end cysteine and phenylalanine. Only CDR3 DNA remains: 45 bases, in frame from the first base. V is clipped by 1 base and J by 4 bases, and the sequence between their germline boundaries is 13 bases long. The germline V gene encodes CDR1 SGHTA and CDR2 FQGTGA. This TCR was recovered from a human donor with alopecia areata. Sequencing was performed on CD4+ T cells sorted from blood. The sequence links TRBV7-3 to TRBJ2-5; no D gene is confidently identified. The DNA reads TGTGCCAGCAGCTTAAAGGCCAGCAGCAGAGAGACCCAGTACTTC. Translation gives CASSLKASSRETQYF.